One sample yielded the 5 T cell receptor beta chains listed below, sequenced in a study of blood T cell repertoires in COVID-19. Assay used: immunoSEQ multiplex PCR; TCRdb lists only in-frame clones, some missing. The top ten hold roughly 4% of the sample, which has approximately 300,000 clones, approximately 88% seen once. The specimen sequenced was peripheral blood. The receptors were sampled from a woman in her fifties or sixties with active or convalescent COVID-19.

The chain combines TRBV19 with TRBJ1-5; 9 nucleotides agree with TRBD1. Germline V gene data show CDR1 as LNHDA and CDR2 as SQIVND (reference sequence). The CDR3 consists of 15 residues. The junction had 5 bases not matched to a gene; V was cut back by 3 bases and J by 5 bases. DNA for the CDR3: TGTGCCAGTAGTATTAGGGACAGGGAATATCAGCCCCAGCATTTT. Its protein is CASSIRDREYQPQHF.

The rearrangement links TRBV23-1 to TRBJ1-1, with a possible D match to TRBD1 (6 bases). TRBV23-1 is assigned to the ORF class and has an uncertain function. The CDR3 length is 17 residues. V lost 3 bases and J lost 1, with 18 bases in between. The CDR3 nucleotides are TGCGCCAGCAGTCATTCTGATACAGGGTTAAAGAACACTGAAGCTTTCTTT. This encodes CASSHSDTGLKNTEAFF.

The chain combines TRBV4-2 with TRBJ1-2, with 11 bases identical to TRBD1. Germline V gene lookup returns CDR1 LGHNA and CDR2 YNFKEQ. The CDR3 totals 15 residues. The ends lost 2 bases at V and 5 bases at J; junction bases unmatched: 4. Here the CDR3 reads CASSQPGTGGYGYTF. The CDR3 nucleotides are TGTGCCAGCAGCCAACCCGGGACAGGGGGATATGGCTACACCTTC.

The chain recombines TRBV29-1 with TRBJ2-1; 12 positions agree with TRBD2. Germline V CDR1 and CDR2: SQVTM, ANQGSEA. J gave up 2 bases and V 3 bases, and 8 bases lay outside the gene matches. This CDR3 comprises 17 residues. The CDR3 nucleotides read TGCAGCGTTGAGCGGCTAGCGGGGGGGGCAGCCTACAATGAGCAGTTCTTC. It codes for CSVERLAGGAAYNEQFF.

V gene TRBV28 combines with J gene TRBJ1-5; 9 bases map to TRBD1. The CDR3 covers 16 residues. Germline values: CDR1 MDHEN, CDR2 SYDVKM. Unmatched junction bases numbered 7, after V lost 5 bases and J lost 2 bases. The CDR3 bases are TGTGCCAGCAGTCCGACCGGGACAGGGCGCAATCAGCCCCAGCATTTT. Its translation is CASSPTGTGRNQPQHF.